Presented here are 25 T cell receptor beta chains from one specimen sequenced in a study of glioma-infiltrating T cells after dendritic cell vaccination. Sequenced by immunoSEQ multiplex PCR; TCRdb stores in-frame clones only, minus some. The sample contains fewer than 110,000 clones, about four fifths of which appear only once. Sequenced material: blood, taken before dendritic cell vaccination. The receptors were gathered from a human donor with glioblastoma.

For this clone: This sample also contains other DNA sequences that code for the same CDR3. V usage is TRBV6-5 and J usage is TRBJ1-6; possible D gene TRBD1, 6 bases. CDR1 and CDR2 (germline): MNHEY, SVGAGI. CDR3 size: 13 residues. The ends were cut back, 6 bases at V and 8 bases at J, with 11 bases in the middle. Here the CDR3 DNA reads TGTGCCAGCAGGCCCAGGGGAGATTCACCCCTCCACTTT. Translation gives CASRPRGDSPLHF.

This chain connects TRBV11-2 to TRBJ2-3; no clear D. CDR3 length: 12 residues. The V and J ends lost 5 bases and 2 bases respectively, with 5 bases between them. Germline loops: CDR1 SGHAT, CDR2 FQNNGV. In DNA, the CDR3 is TGTGCCAGCAGCCCCGTCACAGATACGCAGTATTTT. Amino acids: CASSPVTDTQYF. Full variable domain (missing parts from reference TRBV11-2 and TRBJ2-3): EAGVAQSPRYKIIEKRQSVAFWCNPISGHATLYWYQQILGQGPKLLIQFQNNGVVDDSQLPKDRFSAERLKGVDSTLKIQPAKLEDSAVYLCASSPVTDTQYFGPGTRLTVL.

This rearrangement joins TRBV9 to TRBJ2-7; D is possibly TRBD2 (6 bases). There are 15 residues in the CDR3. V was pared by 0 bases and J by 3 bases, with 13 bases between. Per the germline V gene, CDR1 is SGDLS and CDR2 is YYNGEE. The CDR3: CASSVEVGSYYEQYF. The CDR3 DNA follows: TGTGCCAGCAGCGTAGAGGTCGGGAGCTACTACGAGCAGTACTTC.

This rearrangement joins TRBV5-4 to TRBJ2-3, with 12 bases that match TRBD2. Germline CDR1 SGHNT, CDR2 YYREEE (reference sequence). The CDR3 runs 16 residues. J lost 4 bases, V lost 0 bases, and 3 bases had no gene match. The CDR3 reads CASSLEASGGADTQYF. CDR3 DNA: TGTGCCAGCAGCTTGGAGGCTAGCGGGGGGGCAGATACGCAGTATTTT.

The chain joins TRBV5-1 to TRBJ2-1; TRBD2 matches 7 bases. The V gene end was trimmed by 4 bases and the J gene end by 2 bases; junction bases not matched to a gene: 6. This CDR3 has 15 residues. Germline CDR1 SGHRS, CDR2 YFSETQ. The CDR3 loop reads CASSRPGTTYNEQFF. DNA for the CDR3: TGCGCCAGCAGCCGCCCCGGGACTACCTACAATGAGCAGTTCTTC.

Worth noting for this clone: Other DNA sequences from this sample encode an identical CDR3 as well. CDR3 in amino acids: CASSKLGTGGSEKLFF. The CDR3 bases are TGTGCCAGTAGCAAACTCGGGACAGGGGGCAGTGAAAAACTGTTTTTT. This rearrangement joins TRBV27 to TRBJ1-4, with 12 bases identical to TRBD1. This CDR3 contains 16 residues. Germline lookup yields CDR1 MNHEY and CDR2 SMNVEV (reference sequence). The ends lost 9 bases at V and 7 bases at J; junction bases unmatched: 12.

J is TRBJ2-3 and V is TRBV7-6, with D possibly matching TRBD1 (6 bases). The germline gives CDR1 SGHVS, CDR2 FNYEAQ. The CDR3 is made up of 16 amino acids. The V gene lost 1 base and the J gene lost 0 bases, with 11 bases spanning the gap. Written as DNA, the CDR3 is TGTGCCAGCAGCTTAGTACAGGGCACAAGCACAGATACGCAGTATTTT. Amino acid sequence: CASSLVQGTSTDTQYF.

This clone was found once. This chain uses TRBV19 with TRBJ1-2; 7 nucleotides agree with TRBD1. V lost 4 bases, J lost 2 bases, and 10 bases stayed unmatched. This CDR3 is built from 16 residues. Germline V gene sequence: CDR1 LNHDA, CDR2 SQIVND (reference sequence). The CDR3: CASSKTGPIINYGYTF. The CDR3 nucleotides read TGTGCCAGTAGTAAGACAGGGCCCATAATAAACTATGGCTACACCTTC.

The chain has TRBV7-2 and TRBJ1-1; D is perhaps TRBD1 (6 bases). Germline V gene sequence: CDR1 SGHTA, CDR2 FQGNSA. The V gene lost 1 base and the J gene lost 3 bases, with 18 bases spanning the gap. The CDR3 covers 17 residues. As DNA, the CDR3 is TGTGCCAGCAGCTTAGGAGGCAGGGGTAAGATACACACTGAAGCTTTCTTT. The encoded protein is CASSLGGRGKIHTEAFF. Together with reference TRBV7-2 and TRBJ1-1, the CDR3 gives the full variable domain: GAGVSQSPSNKVTEKGKDVELRCDPISGHTALYWYRQSLGQGLEFLIYFQGNSAPDKSGLPSDRFSAERTGGSVSTLTIQRTQQEDSAVYLCASSLGGRGKIHTEAFFGQGTRLTVV.

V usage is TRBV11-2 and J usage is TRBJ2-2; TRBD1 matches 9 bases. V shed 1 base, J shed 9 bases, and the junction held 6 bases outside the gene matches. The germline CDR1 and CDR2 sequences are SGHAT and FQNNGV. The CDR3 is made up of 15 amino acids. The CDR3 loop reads CASSLVGQGRRELFF. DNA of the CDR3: TGTGCCAGCAGCTTAGTCGGACAGGGGCGGCGGGAGCTGTTTTTT. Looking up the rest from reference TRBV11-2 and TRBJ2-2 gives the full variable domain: EAGVAQSPRYKIIEKRQSVAFWCNPISGHATLYWYQQILGQGPKLLIQFQNNGVVDDSQLPKDRFSAERLKGVDSTLKIQPAKLEDSAVYLCASSLVGQGRRELFFGEGSRLTVL.

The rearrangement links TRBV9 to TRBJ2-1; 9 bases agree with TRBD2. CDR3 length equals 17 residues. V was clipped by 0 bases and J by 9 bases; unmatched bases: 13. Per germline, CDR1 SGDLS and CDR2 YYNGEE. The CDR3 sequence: CASSVVLEITSGSEQFF. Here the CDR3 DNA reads TGTGCCAGCAGCGTAGTTTTGGAGATTACTAGCGGGTCTGAGCAGTTCTTC.

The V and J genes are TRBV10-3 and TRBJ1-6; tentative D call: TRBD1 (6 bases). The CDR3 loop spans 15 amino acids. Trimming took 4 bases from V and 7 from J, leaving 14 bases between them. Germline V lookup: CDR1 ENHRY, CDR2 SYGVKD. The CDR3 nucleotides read TGTGCCATCAGTGGGGGGGGGCCGACAAATTCACCCCTCCACTTT. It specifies CAISGGGPTNSPLHF.

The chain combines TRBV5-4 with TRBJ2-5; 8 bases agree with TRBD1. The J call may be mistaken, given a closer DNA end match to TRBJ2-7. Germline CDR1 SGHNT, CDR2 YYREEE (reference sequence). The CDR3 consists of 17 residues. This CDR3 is CASTEGHRTGQSYEQYF. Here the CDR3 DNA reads TGTGCCAGCACCGAAGGACATAGGACAGGGCAGTCCTACGAGCAGTACTTC.

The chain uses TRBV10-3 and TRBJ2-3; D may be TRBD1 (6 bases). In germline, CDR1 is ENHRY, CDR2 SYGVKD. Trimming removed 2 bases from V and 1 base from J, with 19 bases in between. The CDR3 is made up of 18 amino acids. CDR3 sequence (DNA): TGTGCCATCAGTGAGGGACAGCCCGAGTTACTGGGCACAGATACGCAGTATTTT. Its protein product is CAISEGQPELLGTDTQYF.

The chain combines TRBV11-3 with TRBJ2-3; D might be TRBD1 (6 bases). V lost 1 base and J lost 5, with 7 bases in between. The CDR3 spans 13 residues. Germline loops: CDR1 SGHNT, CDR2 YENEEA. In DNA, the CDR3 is TGTGCCAGCAGCTTAGCACAGGGAGATACGCAGTATTTT. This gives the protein CASSLAQGDTQYF.

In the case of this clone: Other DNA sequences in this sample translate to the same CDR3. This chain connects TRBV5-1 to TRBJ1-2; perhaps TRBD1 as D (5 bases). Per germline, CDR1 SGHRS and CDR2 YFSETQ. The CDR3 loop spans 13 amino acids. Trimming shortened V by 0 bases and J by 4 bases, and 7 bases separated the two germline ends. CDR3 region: CASSLADSYGYTF. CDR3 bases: TGCGCCAGCAGCTTGGCCGACAGCTATGGCTACACCTTC.

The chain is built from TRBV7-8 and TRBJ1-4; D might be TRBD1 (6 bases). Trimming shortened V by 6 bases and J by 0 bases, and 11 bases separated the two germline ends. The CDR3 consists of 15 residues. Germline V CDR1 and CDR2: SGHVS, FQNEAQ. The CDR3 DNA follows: TGTGCCAGCAGACGCAGGGGCACAACTAATGAAAAACTGTTTTTT. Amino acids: CASRRRGTTNEKLFF.

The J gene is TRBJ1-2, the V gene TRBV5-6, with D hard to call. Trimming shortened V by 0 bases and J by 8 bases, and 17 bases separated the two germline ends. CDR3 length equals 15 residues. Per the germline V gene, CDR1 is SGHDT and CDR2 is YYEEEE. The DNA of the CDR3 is TGTGCCAGCAGCTTGGGTGTTAGGTTACCTAGGGGCTACACCTTC. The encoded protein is CASSLGVRLPRGYTF.

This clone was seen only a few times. The CDR3 sequence: CASRTGGTDTQYF. CDR3 coding DNA: TGTGCCAGCAGGACTGGTGGCACAGATACGCAGTATTTT. V usage is TRBV6-5 and J usage is TRBJ2-3; D is ambiguous. V lost 6 bases and J lost 1, with 8 bases in between. The germline V gene has CDR1 MNHEY and CDR2 SVGAGI. This CDR3 comprises 13 residues.

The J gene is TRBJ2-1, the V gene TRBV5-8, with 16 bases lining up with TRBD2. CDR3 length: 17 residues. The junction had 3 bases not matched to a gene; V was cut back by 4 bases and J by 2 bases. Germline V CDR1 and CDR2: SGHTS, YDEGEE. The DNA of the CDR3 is TGTGCCAGCAGCGTGGGACTAGCGGGGGGGCCCTACAATGAGCAGTTCTTC. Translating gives CASSVGLAGGPYNEQFF.

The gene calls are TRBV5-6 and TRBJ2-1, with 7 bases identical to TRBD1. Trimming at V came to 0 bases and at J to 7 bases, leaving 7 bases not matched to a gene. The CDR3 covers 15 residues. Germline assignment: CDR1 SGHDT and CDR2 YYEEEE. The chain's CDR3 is CASSLGEGGDNEQFF. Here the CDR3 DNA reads TGTGCCAGCAGCTTGGGTGAAGGGGGCGATAATGAGCAGTTCTTC.

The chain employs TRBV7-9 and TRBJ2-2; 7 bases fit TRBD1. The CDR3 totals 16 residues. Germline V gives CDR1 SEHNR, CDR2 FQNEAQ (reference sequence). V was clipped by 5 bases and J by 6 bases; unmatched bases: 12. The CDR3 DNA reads TGTGCCAGCAGCCAGTCAGACAGGGTTTTATCCGGGGAGCTGTTTTTT. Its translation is CASSQSDRVLSGELFF.

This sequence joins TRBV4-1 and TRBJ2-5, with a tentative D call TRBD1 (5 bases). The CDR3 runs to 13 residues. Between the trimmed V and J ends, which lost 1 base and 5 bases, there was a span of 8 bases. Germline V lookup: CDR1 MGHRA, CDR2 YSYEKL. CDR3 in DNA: TGCGCCAGCAGCCAAGCGTGGGGCGAGACCCAGTACTTC. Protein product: CASSQAWGETQYF.

This CDR3 reads CASSYDGGEYGYTF. CDR3 DNA sequence: TGTGCCAGCAGTTACGATGGTGGAGAATATGGCTACACCTTC. The V call is TRBV7-8, the J call TRBJ1-2, with D unresolved. V lost 6 bases, J lost 5 bases, and 16 bases lay in between. The germline CDR1 and CDR2 sequences are SGHVS and FQNEAQ. The CDR3 length is 14 residues.

CDR3 DNA sequence: TGTGCCTGGAGTCGGTTAGAGCAGAACACTGAAGCTTTCTTT. Translated: CAWSRLEQNTEAFF. This chain joins TRBV30 and TRBJ1-1, with D unclear. Germline assignment: CDR1 GTSNPN and CDR2 SVGIG (reference sequence). The CDR3 is 14 amino acids. Trimming shortened V by 2 bases and J by 1 base, and 11 bases separated the two germline ends.